This T cell receptor (beta chain) was recovered during a study of CD8 T cell repertoires and HIV-1 epitope variants. Study summary: Enriched T cells were co-cultured with equal autologous T cell-negative cells.

On this clone itself: Its antigen remains unidentified.

Sequenced by immunoSEQ multiplex PCR; TCRdb stores in-frame clones only, minus some. The table shows 5,300 or so clones, with 64% occurring only once. Study outcomes and limitations: Beta chains alone show antigen proliferation, not cytokine profile or function.

Between the trimmed V and J ends, which lost 2 bases and 0 bases, there was a span of 8 bases. The CDR3 is 14 residues long. CDR1 SNHLY and CDR2 FYNNEI come from the germline V gene. The chain uses TRBV2 and TRBJ2-7; D unresolved. The TCR sequence derives from a male donor with HIV. Sequenced sample: cultured CD8+ T cells derived from PBMCs. CDR3 nucleotide sequence: TGTGCCAGCAGTGAAAACGGGCCCTCCTACGAGCAGTACTTC. Its protein product is CASSENGPSYEQYF.